These T cell receptor beta chains were read from a single sample in a study of blood T cell repertoires in COVID-19. The method was immunoSEQ multiplex PCR; TCRdb's version includes in-frame clones alone and lacks a portion of them. The sample shows 190,000 or so clones, 85% to 90% of them seen only once. Sequenced input: PBMCs or T cells enriched from blood (not recorded which). The receptors come from a man aged 25 to 45 who had recovered from COVID-19. CDR3s include the opening cysteine and the closing phenylalanine or tryptophan. D genes are given only for firm matches. Some rows have no size entry. The others give once, few or many, or a class for an expanded clone.

len | abundance | j_gene | d_gene | v_gene | CDR3nt | CDR3aa
13 | . | TRBJ1-1 | . | TRBV27 | TGTGCCAGCAGTTTAGACAGGAACACTGAAGCTTTCTTT | CASSLDRNTEAFF
15 | . | TRBJ1-1 | . | TRBV6-2/TRBV6-3 | TGTGCCAGCAGTAACTCCAGGGGCGTTTTGACTGAAGCTTTCTTT | CASSNSRGVLTEAFF
16 | . | TRBJ1-1 | . | TRBV5-1 | TGCGCCAGCAGCTTGGCTGGACAAGGGAAGAACACTGAAGCTTTCTTT | CASSLAGQGKNTEAFF
15 | . | TRBJ2-1 | TRBD1 | TRBV7-2 | TGTGCCAGCAGCGTACACCGGGACAGCTACAATGAGCAGTTCTTC | CASSVHRDSYNEQFF
15 | . | TRBJ2-1 | TRBD2 | TRBV19 | TGTGCCAGTAGTAATAGCGGGGGGCCCTTGGATGAGCAGTTCTTC | CASSNSGGPLDEQFF
17 | . | TRBJ2-3 | TRBD2 | TRBV13 | TGTGCCAGCAGCTTAGGAACCGGGACTACCATCACAGATACGCAGTATTTT | CASSLGTGTTITDTQYF
18 | . | TRBJ2-4 | TRBD1 | TRBV11-2 | TGTGCCAGCAGCTTAGGGACAGGGAAAGGACTAGCCAAAAACATTCAGTACTTC | CASSLGTGKGLAKNIQYF
12 | . | TRBJ1-4 | . | TRBV12-3/TRBV12-4 | TGTGCCAGCAGTTTGAGGGTCGAAAAACTGTTTTTT | CASSLRVEKLFF
15 | . | TRBJ2-1 | TRBD1 | TRBV4-2 | TGTGCCAGCAGCCAATCGACAGGGGATTACAATGAGCAGTTCTTC | CASSQSTGDYNEQFF
14 | . | TRBJ2-7 | TRBD2 | TRBV27 | TGTGCCAGCAGTTGGGTTAGCGGGAGCTACGAGCAGTACTTC | CASSWVSGSYEQYF
17 | . | TRBJ2-7 | TRBD2 | TRBV19 | TGTGCCAGTAGTAGCAGCGGGGAGACTAGCGGTATGTACGAGCAGTACTTC | CASSSSGETSGMYEQYF
16 | . | TRBJ1-1 | . | TRBV7-8 | TGTGCCAGCAGCTTATTCCAGGGGCCCTTGAACACTGAAGCTTTCTTT | CASSLFQGPLNTEAFF
14 | once | TRBJ1-5 | . | TRBV6-2/TRBV6-3 | TGTGCCAGCAGCTCGACAGGTTTCAATCAGCCCCAGCATTTT | CASSSTGFNQPQHF
16 | once | TRBJ2-3 | TRBD2 | TRBV4-1 | TGCGCCAGCAGCCAGGAGGGACTAGCGTACACAGATACGCAGTATTTT | CASSQEGLAYTDTQYF
14 | . | TRBJ2-7 | . | TRBV2 | TGTGCCAGCAGTATCCAGGCAATTACCTACGAGCAGTACTTC | CASSIQAITYEQYF
14 | . | TRBJ1-2 | . | TRBV5-4 | TGTGCCAGCAGCGAGATGGGGGCCCTTTTTGGCTACACCTTC | CASSEMGALFGYTF
18 | . | TRBJ2-5 | TRBD2 | TRBV4-1 | TGCGCCAGCAGCGGAAGGGAGGGAAGCGGAGGCGGAAAAGAGACCCAGTACTTC | CASSGREGSGGGKETQYF
17 | once | TRBJ2-6 | . | TRBV11-2 | TGTGCCAGCAGCTCCCTTGGGGGCGCTTCTGGGGCCAACGTCCTGACTTTC | CASSSLGGASGANVLTF
14 | . | TRBJ1-1 | TRBD1 | TRBV13 | TGTGCCAGCAGCTTTACAGGGGTGAACACTGAAGCTTTCTTT | CASSFTGVNTEAFF
16 | . | TRBJ1-1 | TRBD1 | TRBV6-6 | TGTGCCAGCAGTTACCAGCTGACAGGGGGCGTGACTGAAGCTTTCTTT | CASSYQLTGGVTEAFF
13 | . | TRBJ2-5 | . | TRBV15 | TGTGCCACCAGCCACAGGGTAGGGGAGACCCAGTACTTC | CATSHRVGETQYF
13 | . | TRBJ1-5 | . | TRBV29-1 | TGCAGCGTAGGGGGTAAGGGGAATCAGCCCCAGCATTTT | CSVGGKGNQPQHF
16 | . | TRBJ1-5 | TRBD1 | TRBV19 | TGTGCCAGTTTCGGGGGGCAGGGGGCGTCGGGTCAGCCCCAGCATTTT | CASFGGQGASGQPQHF
14 | once | TRBJ1-2 | TRBD1 | TRBV5-1 | TGCGCCAGCAGCTTGGTGACAGGGAACTATGGCTACACCTTC | CASSLVTGNYGYTF
16 | . | TRBJ1-3 | TRBD1 | TRBV11-2 | TGTGCCAGCAGCGTCGGAACAGGGGGCTCTGGAAACACCATATATTTT | CASSVGTGGSGNTIYF
14 | . | TRBJ2-7 | TRBD1 | TRBV27 | TGTGCCAGCGGGCCGACAGGGGCAGCCGACGAGCAGTACTTC | CASGPTGAADEQYF
16 | . | TRBJ2-3 | . | TRBV10-3 | TGTGCCATCAGTGATTCTGACTGGAATAGCACAGATACGCAGTATTTT | CAISDSDWNSTDTQYF
14 | . | TRBJ1-5 | . | TRBV24-1 | TGTGCCACCGGAACAGGGCCCACCAAGCAGCCCCAGCATTTT | CATGTGPTKQPQHF
14 | few | TRBJ2-7 | . | TRBV6-1 | TGTGCCAGCAGTGAACCGCGGGTTAGCTACGAGCAGTACTTC | CASSEPRVSYEQYF
14 | . | TRBJ2-5 | . | TRBV5-1 | TGCGCCAGCAGCGGGGGGGCCCTCCAAGAGACCCAGTACTTC | CASSGGALQETQYF
17 | . | TRBJ1-1 | . | TRBV5-4 | TGTGCCAGCAGCTTCGGGGGGCTGTTCCGGTCGAACACTGAAGCTTTCTTT | CASSFGGLFRSNTEAFF
15 | . | TRBJ2-7 | TRBD1 | TRBV13 | TGTGCCAGCAGACTTGACAGGGCTAGCTCCTACGAGCAGTACTTC | CASRLDRASSYEQYF
12 | . | TRBJ1-2 | . | TRBV6-5 | TGTGCCAGCAGAACCCCAGGGGATGGCTACACCTTC | CASRTPGDGYTF
16 | . | TRBJ2-7 | . | TRBV6-5 | TGTGCCAGCAGTTACTCAAGTGGCAGGGCATCGTACGAGCAGTACTTC | CASSYSSGRASYEQYF
15 | . | TRBJ2-7 | . | TRBV6-5 | TGTGCCAGCAGTCCCAGTAACAGGGCATTCTACGAGCAGTATTTC | CASSPSNRAFYEQYF
16 | . | TRBJ2-5 | TRBD2 | TRBV4-1 | TGCGCCAGCAGCCAAGTTGGGCGGGAGAAGGCAGAGACCCAGTACTTC | CASSQVGREKAETQYF
15 | many | TRBJ1-1 | TRBD1 | TRBV4-2 | TGTGCCAGCAGCCAAGATCGGACAGGGAACACTGAAGCTTTCTTT | CASSQDRTGNTEAFF
13 | . | TRBJ2-1 | . | TRBV9 | TGTGCCAGCAGCGTAGGCCTGCCGGATGAGCAGTTCTTC | CASSVGLPDEQFF
18 | once | TRBJ1-5 | TRBD1 | TRBV4-3 | TGCGCCAGCAGCCAGGAGGCAACAGGGGGCGCTTTTGGTCAGCCCCAGCATTTT | CASSQEATGGAFGQPQHF
15 | . | TRBJ2-6 | TRBD1 | TRBV30 | TGTGCCTGGCACAACAGGGGGGCTGGGGCCAACGTCCTGACTTTC | CAWHNRGAGANVLTF
14 | . | TRBJ2-1 | . | TRBV3-1/TRBV3-2 | TGTGCCAGCAGCCAAGATTGGGCGCAGGATGAGCAGTTCTTC | CASSQDWAQDEQFF
15 | . | TRBJ1-1 | . | TRBV4-2 | TGTGCCAGCAGCCAAGGGGACGGGGGGTACACTGAAGCTTTCTTT | CASSQGDGGYTEAFF
18 | . | TRBJ2-6 | TRBD1 | TRBV3-1/TRBV3-2 | TGTGCCAGCAGCCAAGACAGGGGGTATCGGACTGGGGCCAACGTCCTGACTTTC | CASSQDRGYRTGANVLTF
18 | . | TRBJ2-1 | TRBD2 | TRBV28 | TGTGCCAGCAGTTCGCCCTCCCTAGCGGGGGCCACCTACAATGAGCAGTTCTTC | CASSSPSLAGATYNEQFF
18 | . | TRBJ1-4 | TRBD1 | TRBV4-2 | TGTGCCAGCAGCCAAGATTCGGGACAGGACGTTTTCAGGGAAAAACTGTTTTTT | CASSQDSGQDVFREKLFF
19 | . | TRBJ1-3 | TRBD1 | TRBV3-1/TRBV3-2 | TGTGCCAGCAGCCAAGATCGGGGGACAGGGCCACACTCTGGAAACACCATATATTTT | CASSQDRGTGPHSGNTIYF
11 | . | TRBJ2-1 | TRBD1 | TRBV19 | TGTGCCAGTAGGACAGGGTTTGAGCAGTTCTTC | CASRTGFEQFF
16 | . | TRBJ2-2 | TRBD2 | TRBV19 | TGTGCCAGTAGTAAGGGACTAGCGGGAGGCGGCGGGGAGCTGTTTTTT | CASSKGLAGGGGELFF
14 | . | TRBJ2-1 | TRBD1 | TRBV27 | TGTGCCAGCAGTCCCTGGGGACAGAGCAATGAGCAGTTCTTC | CASSPWGQSNEQFF
13 | . | TRBJ2-7 | . | TRBV28 | TGTGCCAGCAGATCCGGGGGAGCGTACGAGCAGTACTTC | CASRSGGAYEQYF
17 | . | TRBJ2-2 | . | TRBV24-1 | TGTGCCACCAGTGATCCCGGCGGCCAGCCGAACACCGGGGAGCTGTTTTTT | CATSDPGGQPNTGELFF
11 | . | TRBJ2-1 | . | TRBV19 | TGTGCCAGTAGTATCGGCAATGAGCAGTTCTTC | CASSIGNEQFF
14 | . | TRBJ1-5 | . | TRBV28 | TGTGCCAGCAGTGGGCCAGGGGCAAGGCAGCCCCAGCATTTT | CASSGPGARQPQHF
15 | . | TRBJ2-7 | TRBD1 | TRBV30 | TGTGCCTGGAGTTCGAAAGGGACAGGGCACTACGAGCAGTACTTC | CAWSSKGTGHYEQYF